The TCR beta chain described here comes from a study of T cell repertoires in cytomegalovirus infection. Study-level background: Researchers turned to recently identified HLA-C-restricted CMV epitopes as well as well-studied HLA-B-restricted ones. Indications of both CMV infection and matching HLA type were provided by public TCR beta signatures. Study results and limitations: There were HLA-C-restricted CMV-specific TCR beta clonotypes dominating the ex vivo response. Carriers of CMV and the relevant HLA type were discriminated by public TCR beta frequency.

In the case of this clonotype: Its antigen is as yet unknown.

The junction had 2 bases not matched to a gene; V was cut back by 2 bases and J by 2 bases. Per the germline V gene, CDR1 is SGHNT and CDR2 is YYREEE (reference sequence). The CDR3 runs 14 residues. TCRdb analysed the reads with MiXCR anew, one entry per CDR3 protein. The table records fewer than 900,000 distinct CDR3 sequences, almost 30% of them present only once. The sequence derives from a human donor in good health (CMV status not recorded). Some clones in this sample may be carry-over from other donors' samples. Sample: cultured CD8+ T cells from PBMCs, taken from culture after CMV antigen stimulation. This chain connects TRBV5-4 to TRBJ2-3, with TRBD2 identical over 7 bases. The CDR3, as DNA: TGTGCCAGCAGCTTCCAGCGGGACACAGATACGCAGTATTTT. Its protein product is CASSFQRDTDTQYF.